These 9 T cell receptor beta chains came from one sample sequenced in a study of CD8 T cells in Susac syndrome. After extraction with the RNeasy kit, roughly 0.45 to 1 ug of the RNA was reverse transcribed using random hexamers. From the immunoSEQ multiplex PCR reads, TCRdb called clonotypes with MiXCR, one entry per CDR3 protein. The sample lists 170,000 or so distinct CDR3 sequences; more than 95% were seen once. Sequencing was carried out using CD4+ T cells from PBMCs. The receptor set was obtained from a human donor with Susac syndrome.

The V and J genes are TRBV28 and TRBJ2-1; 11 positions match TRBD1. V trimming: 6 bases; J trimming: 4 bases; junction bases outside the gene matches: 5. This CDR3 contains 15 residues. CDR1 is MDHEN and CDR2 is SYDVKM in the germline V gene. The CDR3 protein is CASRPGQGAYNEQFF. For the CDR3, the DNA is TGTGCCAGCAGACCCGGACAGGGGGCGTACAATGAGCAGTTCTTC.

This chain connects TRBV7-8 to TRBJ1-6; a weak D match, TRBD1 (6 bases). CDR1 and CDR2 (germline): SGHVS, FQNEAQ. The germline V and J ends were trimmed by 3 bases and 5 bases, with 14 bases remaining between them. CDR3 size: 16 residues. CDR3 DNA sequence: TGTGCCAGCAGCTTGTTGGGGGCAGGGAATAATTCACCCCTCCACTTT. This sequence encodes CASSLLGAGNNSPLHF.

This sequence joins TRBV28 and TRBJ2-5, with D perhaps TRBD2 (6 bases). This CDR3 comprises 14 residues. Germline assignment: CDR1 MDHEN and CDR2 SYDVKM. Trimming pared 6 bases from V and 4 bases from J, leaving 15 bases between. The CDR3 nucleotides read TGTGCCAGCAGCATACCTAGCGTCGGAGAGACCCAGTACTTC. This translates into CASSIPSVGETQYF.

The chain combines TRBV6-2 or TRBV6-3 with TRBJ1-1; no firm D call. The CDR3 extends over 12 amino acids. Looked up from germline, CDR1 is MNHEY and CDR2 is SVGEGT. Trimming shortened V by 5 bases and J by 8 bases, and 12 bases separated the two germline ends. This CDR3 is CASSQERVEAFF. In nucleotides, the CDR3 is TGTGCCAGCAGTCAAGAGCGGGTGGAAGCTTTCTTT.

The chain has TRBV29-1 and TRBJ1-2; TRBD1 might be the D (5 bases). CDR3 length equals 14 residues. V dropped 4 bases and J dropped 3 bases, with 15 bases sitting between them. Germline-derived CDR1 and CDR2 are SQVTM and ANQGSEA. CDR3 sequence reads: CSVVQGPLDYGYTF. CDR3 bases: TGCAGCGTTGTCCAGGGCCCCCTTGACTATGGCTACACCTTC.

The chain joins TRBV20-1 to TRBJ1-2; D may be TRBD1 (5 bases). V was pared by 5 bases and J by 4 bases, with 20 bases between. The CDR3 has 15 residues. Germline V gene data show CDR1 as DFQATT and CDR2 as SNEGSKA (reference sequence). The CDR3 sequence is CSAASYNRGGYGYTF. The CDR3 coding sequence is TGCAGTGCTGCAAGCTACAATCGGGGCGGCTATGGCTACACCTTC.

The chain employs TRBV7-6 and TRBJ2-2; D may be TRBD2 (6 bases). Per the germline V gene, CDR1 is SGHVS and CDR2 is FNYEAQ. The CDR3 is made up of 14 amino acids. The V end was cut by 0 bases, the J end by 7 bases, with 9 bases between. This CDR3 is CASSLAGGHGELFF. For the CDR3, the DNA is TGTGCCAGCAGCTTAGCGGGGGGTCACGGGGAGCTGTTTTTT.

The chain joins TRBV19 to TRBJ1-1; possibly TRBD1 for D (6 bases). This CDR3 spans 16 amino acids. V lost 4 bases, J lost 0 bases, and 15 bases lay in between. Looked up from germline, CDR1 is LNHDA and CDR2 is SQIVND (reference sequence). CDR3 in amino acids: CASSRGHPVLNTEAFF. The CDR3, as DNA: TGTGCCAGTAGTAGGGGACACCCTGTTTTGAACACTGAAGCTTTCTTT.

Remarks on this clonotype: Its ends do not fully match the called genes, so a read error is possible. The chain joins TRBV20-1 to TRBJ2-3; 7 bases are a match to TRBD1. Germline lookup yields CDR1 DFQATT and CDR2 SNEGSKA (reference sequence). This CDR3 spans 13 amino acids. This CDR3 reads CSARGGFEDTQYF. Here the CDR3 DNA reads TGCAGTGCCAGAGGGGGCTTCGAAGATACGCAGTATTTT.